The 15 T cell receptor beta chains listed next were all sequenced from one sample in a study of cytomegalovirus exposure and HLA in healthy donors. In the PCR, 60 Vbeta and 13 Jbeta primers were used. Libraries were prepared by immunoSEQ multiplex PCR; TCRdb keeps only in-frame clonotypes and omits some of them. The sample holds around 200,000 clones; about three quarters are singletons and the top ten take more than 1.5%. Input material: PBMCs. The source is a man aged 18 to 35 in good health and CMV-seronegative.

The CDR3 DNA reads TGTGCCAGCAGCCTACAGAAGGCCTACCAAGAGACCCAGTACTTC. Translated, it gives CASSLQKAYQETQYF. This chain links TRBV7-2 with TRBJ2-5; D call uncertain. Germline values: CDR1 SGHTA, CDR2 FQGNSA. The CDR3 runs 15 residues. V was trimmed by 5 bases and J by 0 bases, leaving 13 bases between them.

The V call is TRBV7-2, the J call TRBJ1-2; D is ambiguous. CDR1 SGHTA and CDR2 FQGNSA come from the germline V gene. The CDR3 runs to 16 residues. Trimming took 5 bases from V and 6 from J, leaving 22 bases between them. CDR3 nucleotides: TGTGCCAGCAGCATATATCCCGCGAAGATAGATCATGGCTACACCTTC. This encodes CASSIYPAKIDHGYTF.

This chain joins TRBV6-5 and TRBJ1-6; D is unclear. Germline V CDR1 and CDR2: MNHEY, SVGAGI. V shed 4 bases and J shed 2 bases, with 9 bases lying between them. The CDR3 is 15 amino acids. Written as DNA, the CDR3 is TGTGCCAGCAGTTCAGGTGATACCTATAATTCACCCCTCCACTTT. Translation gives CASSSGDTYNSPLHF.

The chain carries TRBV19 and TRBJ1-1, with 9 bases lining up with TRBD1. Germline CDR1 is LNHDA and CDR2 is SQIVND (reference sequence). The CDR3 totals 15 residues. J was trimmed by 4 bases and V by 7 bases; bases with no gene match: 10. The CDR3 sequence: CASTQTGTGTTEAFF. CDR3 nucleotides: TGTGCCAGTACGCAAACTGGGACAGGGACCACTGAAGCTTTCTTT.

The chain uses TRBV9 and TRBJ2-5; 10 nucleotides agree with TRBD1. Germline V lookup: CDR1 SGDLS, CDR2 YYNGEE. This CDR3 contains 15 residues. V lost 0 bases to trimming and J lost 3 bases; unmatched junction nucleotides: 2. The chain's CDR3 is CASSVEDRGKETQYF. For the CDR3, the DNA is TGTGCCAGCAGCGTAGAGGACAGGGGGAAAGAGACCCAGTACTTC.

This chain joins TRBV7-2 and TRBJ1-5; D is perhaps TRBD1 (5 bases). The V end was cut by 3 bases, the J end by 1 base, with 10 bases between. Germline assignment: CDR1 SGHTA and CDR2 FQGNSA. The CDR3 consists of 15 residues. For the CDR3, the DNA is TGTGCCAGCAGCTTCGGGGGGGACAGCAATCAGCCCCAGCATTTT. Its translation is CASSFGGDSNQPQHF.

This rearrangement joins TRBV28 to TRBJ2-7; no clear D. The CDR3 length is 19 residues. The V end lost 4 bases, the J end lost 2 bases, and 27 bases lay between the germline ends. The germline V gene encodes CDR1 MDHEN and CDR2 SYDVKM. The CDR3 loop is CASSSPTHYSDASPYEQYF. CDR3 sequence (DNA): TGTGCCAGCAGTTCGCCGACACATTACTCTGATGCCTCCCCCTACGAGCAGTACTTC.

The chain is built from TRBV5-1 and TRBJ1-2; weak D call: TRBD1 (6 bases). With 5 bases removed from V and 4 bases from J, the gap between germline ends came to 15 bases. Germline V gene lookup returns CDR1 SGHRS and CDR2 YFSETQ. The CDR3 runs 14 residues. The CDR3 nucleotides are TGCGCCAGCAGGTCGGAACAGGGCTTCTATGGCTACACCTTC. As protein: CASRSEQGFYGYTF.

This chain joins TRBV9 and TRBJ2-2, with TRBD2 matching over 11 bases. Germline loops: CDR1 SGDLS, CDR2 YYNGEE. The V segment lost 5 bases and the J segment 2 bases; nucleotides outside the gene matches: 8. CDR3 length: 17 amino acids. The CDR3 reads CASRRGLAGGNTGELFF. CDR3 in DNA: TGTGCCAGCAGGAGGGGGCTAGCGGGGGGCAACACCGGGGAGCTGTTTTTT.

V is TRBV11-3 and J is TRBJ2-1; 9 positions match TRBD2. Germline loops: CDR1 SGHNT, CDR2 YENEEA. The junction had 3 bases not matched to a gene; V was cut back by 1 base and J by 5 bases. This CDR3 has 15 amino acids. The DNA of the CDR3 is TGTGCCAGCAGCTTAGTAGCGGGGGTTCACAATGAGCAGTTCTTC. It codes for CASSLVAGVHNEQFF.

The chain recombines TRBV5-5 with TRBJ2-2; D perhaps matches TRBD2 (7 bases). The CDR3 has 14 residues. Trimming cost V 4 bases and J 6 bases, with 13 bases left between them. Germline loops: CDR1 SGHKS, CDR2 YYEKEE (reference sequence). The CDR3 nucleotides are TGTGCCAGCAGCATCCAAGGGGGGGCCGGGGAGCTGTTTTTT. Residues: CASSIQGGAGELFF. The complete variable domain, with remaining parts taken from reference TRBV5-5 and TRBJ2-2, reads DAGVTQSPTHLIKTRGQQVTLRCSPISGHKSVSWYQQVLGQGPQFIFQYYEKEERGRGNFPDRFSARQFPNYSSELNVNALLLGDSALYLCASSIQGGAGELFFGEGSRLTVL.

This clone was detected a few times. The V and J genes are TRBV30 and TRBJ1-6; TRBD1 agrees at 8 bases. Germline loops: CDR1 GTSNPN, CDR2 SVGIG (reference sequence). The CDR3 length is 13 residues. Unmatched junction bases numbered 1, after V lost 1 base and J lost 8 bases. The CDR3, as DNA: TGTGCCTGGAGTGCAGGGGGCGATTCACCCCTCCACTTT. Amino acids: CAWSAGGDSPLHF.

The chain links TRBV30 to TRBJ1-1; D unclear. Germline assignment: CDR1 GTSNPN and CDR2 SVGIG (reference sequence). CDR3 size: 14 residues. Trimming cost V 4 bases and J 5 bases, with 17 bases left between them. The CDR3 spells CAWIPEGRRTEAFF. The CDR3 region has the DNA TGTGCCTGGATACCTGAGGGCAGAAGGACTGAAGCTTTCTTT.

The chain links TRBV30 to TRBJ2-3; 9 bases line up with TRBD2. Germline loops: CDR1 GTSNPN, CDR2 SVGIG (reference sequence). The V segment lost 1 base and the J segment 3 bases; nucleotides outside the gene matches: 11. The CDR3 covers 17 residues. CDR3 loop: CAWSGTRTSGRTDTQYF. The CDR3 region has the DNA TGTGCCTGGAGTGGCACCCGTACTAGCGGGCGAACAGATACGCAGTATTTT.

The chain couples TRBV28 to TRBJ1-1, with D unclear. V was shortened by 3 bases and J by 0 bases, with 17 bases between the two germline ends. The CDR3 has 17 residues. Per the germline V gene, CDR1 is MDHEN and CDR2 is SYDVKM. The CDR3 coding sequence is TGTGCCAGCAGTTTCGAAATTCGCACTAACATGAACACTGAAGCTTTCTTT. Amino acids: CASSFEIRTNMNTEAFF.